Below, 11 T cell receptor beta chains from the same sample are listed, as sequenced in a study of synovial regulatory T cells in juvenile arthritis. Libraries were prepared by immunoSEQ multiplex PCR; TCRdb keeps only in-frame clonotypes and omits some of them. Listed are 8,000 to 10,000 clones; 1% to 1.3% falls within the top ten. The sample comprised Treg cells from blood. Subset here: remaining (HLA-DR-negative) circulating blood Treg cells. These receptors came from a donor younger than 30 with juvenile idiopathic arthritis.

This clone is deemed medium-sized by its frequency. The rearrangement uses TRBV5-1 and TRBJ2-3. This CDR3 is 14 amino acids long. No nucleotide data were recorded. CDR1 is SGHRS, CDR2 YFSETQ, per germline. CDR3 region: CASSPVGVTDTQYF.

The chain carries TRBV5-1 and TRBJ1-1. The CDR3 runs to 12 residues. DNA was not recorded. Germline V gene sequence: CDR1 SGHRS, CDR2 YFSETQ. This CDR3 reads CASSLVDTEAFF.

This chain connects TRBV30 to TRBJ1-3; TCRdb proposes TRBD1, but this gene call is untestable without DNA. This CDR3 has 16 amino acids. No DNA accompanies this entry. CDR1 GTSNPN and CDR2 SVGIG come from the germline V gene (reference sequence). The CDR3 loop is CAWSVSQGLLLSAIYF. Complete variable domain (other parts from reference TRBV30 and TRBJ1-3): SQTIHQWPATLVQPVGSPLSLECTVEGTSNPNLYWYRQAAGRGLQLLFYSVGIGQISSEVPQNLSASRPQDRQFILSSKKLLLSDSGFYLCAWSVSQGLLLSAIYFGEGSWLTVV.

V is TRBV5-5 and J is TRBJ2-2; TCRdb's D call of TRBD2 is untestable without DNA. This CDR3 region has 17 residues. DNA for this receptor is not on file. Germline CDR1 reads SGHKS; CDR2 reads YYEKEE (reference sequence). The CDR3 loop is CASSSDFAGAGTGELFF.

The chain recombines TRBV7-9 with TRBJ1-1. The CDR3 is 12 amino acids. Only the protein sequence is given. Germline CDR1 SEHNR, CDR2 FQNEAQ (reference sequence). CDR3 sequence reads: CASRWMNTEAFF.

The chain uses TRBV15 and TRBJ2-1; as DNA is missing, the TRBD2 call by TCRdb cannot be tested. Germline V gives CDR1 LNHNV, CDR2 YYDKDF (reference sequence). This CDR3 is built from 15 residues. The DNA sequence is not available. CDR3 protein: CATSRAGLEGDEQFF.

The chain's CDR3 is CASRVAGGPAEQYF. J is TRBJ2-7 and V is TRBV6-1; TCRdb returns TRBD2, unconfirmable since there is no DNA. The CDR3 totals 14 residues. Only the protein is on record. Germline V gene lookup returns CDR1 MNHNS and CDR2 SASEGT.

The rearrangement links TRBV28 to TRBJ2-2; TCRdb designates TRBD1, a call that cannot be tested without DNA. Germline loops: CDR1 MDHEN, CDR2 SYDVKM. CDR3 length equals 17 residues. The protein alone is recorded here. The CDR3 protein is CASSFWWHPSDTGELFF.

The CDR3 sequence is CASGQTGPYGYTF. The rearrangement joins TRBV28 to TRBJ1-2; TCRdb lists TRBD1, though no DNA is available to test this call. The germline CDR1 and CDR2 sequences are MDHEN and SYDVKM. The CDR3 runs 13 residues. DNA was not recorded.

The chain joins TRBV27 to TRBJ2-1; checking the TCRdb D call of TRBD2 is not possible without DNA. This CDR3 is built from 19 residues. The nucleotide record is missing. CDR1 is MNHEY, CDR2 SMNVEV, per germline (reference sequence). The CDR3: CASSSKRLTSGPSYNEQFF.

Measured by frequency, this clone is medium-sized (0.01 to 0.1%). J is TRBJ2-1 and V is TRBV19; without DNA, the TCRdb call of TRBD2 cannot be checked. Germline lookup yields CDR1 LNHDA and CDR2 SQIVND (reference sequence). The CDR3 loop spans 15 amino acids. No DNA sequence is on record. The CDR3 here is CASSRELGRYNEQFF.